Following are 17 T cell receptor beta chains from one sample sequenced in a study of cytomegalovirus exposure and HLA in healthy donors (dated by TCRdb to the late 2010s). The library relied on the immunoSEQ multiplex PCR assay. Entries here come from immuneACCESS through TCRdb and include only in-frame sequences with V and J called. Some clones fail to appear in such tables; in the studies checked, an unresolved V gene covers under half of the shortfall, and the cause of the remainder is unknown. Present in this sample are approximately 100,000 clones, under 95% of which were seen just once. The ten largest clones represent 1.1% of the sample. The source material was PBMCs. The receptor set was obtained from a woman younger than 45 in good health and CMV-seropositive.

CDR3 DNA: TGTGCCAGCAGCTTACCAGATAATGAAAAACTGTTTTTT. This codes for CASSLPDNEKLFF. The chain carries TRBV7-9 and TRBJ1-4; D is uncertain. CDR1 SEHNR and CDR2 FQNEAQ come from the germline V gene (reference sequence). CDR3 size: 13 residues. V was clipped by 2 bases and J by 4 bases, with 5 bases between them.

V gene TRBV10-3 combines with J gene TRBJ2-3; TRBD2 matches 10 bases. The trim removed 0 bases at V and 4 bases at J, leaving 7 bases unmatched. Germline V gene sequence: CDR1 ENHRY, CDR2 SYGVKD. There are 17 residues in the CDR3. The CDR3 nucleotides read TGTGCCATCAGTGAGTCGCCCGGGACTAGCGAATCAGATACGCAGTATTTT. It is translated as CAISESPGTSESDTQYF.

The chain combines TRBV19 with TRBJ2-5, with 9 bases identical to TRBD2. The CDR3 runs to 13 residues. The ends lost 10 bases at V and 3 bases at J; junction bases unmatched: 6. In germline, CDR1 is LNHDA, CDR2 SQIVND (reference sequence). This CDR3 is CATAGGPKETQYF. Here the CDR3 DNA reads TGTGCCACGGCGGGAGGGCCTAAAGAGACCCAGTACTTC.

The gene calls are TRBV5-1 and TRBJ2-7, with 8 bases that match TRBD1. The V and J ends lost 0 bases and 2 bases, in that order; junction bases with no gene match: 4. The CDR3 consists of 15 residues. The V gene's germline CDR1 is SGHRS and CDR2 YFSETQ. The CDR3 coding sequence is TGCGCCAGCAGCTTGGGGACAGGGTTTGCCTACGAGCAGTACTTC. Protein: CASSLGTGFAYEQYF.

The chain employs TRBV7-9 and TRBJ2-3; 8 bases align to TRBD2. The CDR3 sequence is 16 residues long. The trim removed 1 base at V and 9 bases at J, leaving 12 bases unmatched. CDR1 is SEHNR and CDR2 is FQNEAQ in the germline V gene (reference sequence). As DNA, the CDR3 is TGTGCCAGCAGCTTAGTCGCGAGCGGGAGCAGTCTCACGCAGTATTTT. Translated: CASSLVASGSSLTQYF.

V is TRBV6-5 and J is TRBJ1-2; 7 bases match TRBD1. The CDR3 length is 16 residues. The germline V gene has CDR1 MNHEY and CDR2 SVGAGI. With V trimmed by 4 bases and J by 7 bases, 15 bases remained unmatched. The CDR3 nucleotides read TGTGCCAGCAGTTCTACGCCCCTCAGGACAGGTCCTGGCTACACCTTC. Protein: CASSSTPLRTGPGYTF.

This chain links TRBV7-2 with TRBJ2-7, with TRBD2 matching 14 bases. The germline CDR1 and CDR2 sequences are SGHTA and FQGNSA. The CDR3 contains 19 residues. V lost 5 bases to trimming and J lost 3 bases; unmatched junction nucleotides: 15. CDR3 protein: CASSLRLAGGLPSYYEQYF. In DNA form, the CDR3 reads TGTGCCAGCAGCCTACGACTAGCGGGAGGGTTACCCTCCTACTACGAGCAGTACTTC.

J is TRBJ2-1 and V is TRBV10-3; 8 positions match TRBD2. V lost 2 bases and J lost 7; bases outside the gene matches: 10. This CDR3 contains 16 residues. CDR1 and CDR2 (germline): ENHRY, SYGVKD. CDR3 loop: CAISESGGAGGNEQFF. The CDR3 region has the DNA TGTGCCATCAGTGAGAGCGGGGGCGCAGGTGGTAATGAGCAGTTCTTC.

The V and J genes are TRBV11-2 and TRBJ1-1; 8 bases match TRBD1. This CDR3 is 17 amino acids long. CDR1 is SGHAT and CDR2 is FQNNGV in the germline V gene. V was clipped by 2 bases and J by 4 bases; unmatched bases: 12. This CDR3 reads CASSLRPRTGLGTEAFF. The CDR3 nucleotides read TGTGCCAGCAGCTTACGGCCACGGACAGGGCTTGGCACTGAAGCTTTCTTT.

The CDR3 DNA is TGTGCCAGCAGGCCCGCGGACACCTACGAGCAGTACTTC. Translation gives CASRPADTYEQYF. The J gene is TRBJ2-7, the V gene TRBV28; maybe TRBD1 (5 bases). The V gene's germline CDR1 is MDHEN and CDR2 SYDVKM. CDR3 size: 13 residues. With 6 bases removed from V and 2 bases from J, the gap between germline ends came to 11 bases.

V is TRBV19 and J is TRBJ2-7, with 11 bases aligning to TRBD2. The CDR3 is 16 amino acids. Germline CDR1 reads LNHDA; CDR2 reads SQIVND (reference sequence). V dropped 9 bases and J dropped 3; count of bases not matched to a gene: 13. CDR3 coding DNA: TGTGCCAGCAGTCCGGGACTAGCGGACTCCCGCTACGAGCAGTACTTC. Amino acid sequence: CASSPGLADSRYEQYF. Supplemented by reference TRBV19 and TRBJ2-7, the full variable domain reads DGGITQSPKYLFRKEGQNVTLSCEQNLNHDAMYWYRQDPGQGLRLIYYSQIVNDFQKGDIAEGYSVSREKKESFPLTVTSAQKNPTAFYLCASSPGLADSRYEQYFGPGTRLTVT.

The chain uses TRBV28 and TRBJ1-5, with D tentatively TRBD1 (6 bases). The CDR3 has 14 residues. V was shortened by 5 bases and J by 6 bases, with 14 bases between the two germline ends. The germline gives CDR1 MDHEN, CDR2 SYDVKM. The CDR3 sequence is CASSPMGRGQPQHF. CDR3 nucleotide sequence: TGTGCCAGCAGTCCCATGGGCAGGGGTCAGCCCCAGCATTTT. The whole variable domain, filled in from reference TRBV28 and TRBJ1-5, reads DVKVTQSSRYLVKRTGEKVFLECVQDMDHENMFWYRQDPGLGLRLIYFSYDVKMKEKGDIPEGYSVSREKKERFSLILESASTNQTSMYLCASSPMGRGQPQHFGDGTRLSIL.

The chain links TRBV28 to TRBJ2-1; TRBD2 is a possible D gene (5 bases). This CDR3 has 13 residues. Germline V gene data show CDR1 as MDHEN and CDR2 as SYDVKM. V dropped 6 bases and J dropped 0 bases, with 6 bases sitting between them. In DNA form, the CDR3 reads TGTGCCAGCAGCGGGGACTCCTACAATGAGCAGTTCTTC. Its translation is CASSGDSYNEQFF.

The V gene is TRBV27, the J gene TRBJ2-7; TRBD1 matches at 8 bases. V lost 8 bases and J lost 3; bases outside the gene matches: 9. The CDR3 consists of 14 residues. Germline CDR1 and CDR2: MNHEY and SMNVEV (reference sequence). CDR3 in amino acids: CASHSGTGFYEQYF. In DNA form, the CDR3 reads TGTGCCAGCCACTCCGGGACAGGCTTCTACGAGCAGTACTTC.

The CDR3 sequence: CAFNVLAGNTGELFF. The CDR3 DNA reads as TGTGCCTTCAACGTCCTAGCGGGCAACACCGGGGAGCTGTTTTTT. J is TRBJ2-2 and V is TRBV7-9; 8 bases are shared with TRBD2. Germline V CDR1 and CDR2: SEHNR, FQNEAQ (reference sequence). V trimming: 11 bases; J trimming: 2 bases; junction bases outside the gene matches: 10. The length of the CDR3 is 15 residues.

CDR3 region: CASSFDRSSGNTIYF. The CDR3 nucleotides read TGTGCCAGCAGCTTCGACAGAAGCTCTGGAAACACCATATATTTT. The chain joins TRBV28 to TRBJ1-3; D possibly corresponds to TRBD1 (5 bases). Germline values: CDR1 MDHEN, CDR2 SYDVKM. Trimming took 6 bases from V and 0 from J, leaving 12 bases between them. This CDR3 spans 15 amino acids.

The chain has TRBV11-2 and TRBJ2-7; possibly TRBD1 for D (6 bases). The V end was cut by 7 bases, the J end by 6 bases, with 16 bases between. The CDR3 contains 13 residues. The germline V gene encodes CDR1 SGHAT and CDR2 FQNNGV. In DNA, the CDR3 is TGTGCCAGCACCTACGTTTTGGGGGCCGAGCAGTACTTC. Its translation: CASTYVLGAEQYF.